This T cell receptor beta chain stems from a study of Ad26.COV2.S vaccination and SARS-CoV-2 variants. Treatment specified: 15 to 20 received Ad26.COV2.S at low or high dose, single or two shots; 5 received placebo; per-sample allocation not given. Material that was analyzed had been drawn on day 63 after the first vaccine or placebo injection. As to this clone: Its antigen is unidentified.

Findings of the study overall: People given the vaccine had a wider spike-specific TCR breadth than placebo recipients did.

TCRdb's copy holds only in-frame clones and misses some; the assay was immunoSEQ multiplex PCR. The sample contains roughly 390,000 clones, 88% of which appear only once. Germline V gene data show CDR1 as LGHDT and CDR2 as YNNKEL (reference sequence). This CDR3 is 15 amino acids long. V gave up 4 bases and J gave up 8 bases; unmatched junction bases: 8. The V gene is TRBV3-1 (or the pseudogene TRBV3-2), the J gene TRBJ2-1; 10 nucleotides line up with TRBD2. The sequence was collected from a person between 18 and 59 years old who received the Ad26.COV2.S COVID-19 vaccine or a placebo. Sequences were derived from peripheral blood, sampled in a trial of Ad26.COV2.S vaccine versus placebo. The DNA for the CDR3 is TGTGCCAGCAGCCTCGGACTAGCGGAACGCGATGAGCAGTTCTTC. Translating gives CASSLGLAERDEQFF.